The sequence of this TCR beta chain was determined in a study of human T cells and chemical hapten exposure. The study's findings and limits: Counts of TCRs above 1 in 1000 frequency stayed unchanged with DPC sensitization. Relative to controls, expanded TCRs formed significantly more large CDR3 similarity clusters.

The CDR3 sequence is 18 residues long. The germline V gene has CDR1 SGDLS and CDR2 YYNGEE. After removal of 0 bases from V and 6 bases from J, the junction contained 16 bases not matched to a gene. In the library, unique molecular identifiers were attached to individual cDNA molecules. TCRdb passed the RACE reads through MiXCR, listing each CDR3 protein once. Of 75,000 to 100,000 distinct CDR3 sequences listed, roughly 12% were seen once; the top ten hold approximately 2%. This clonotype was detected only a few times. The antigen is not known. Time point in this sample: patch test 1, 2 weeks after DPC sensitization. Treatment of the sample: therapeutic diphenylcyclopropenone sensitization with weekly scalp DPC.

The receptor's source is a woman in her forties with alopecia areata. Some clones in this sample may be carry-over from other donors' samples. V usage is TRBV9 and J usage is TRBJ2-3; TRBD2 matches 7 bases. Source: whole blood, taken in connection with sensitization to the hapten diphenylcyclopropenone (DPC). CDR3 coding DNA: TGTGCCAGCAGCGTAGCTGGGAACGGGAGGTCCAACGTCGATACGCAGTATTTT. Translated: CASSVAGNGRSNVDTQYF.